These T cell receptor beta chains were read from a single sample in a study of T cells in Graves' hyperthyroidism and ophthalmopathy. One entry per CDR3 protein results from TCRdb running MiXCR on the multiplex PCR reads. The sample yields 200,000 to 300,000 distinct CDR3 sequences, roughly 15% seen once. Sequencing used blood. All receptors come from a woman between 18 and 30 years old with Graves' ophthalmopathy. Each CDR3 is given with its conserved first and last residue. The D gene is left open where the match is weak. Some rows mark clone size as missing; the rest say once, few, many or name a class of expanded clone.

d_gene,j_gene,v_gene,abundance,len,CDR3aa,CDR3nt
TRBD2,TRBJ2-2,TRBV7-3,many,17,CASSLAASRGGPGELFF,TGTGCCAGCAGCTTAGCCGCCTCGCGGGGGGGCCCCGGGGAGCTGTTTTTT
TRBD1,TRBJ1-1,TRBV29-1,many,12,CSVRDRNTEAFF,TGCAGCGTTCGGGACAGGAACACTGAAGCTTTCTTT
.,TRBJ2-3,TRBV6-1,many,15,CASSEGLARKDTQYF,TGTGCCAGCAGTGAGGGGCTAGCGCGGAAAGATACGCAGTATTTT
.,TRBJ1-1,TRBV5-4,many,16,CASSFRGAPIGYEAFF,TGTGCCAGCAGCTTTAGGGGGGCTCCCATTGGGTATGAAGCTTTCTTT
.,TRBJ2-3,TRBV11-2,many,13,CASSVSSTDTQYF,TGTGCCAGCAGCGTTTCGTCCACAGATACGCAGTATTTT
TRBD1,TRBJ1-3,TRBV3-1,.,14,CASSRQGHGNTIYF,TGTGCCAGCAGCCGACAGGGTCACGGAAACACCATATATTTT
.,TRBJ1-2,TRBV7-9,many,16,CASSLGRGVGAYGYTF,TGTGCCAGCAGCTTAGGCCGAGGCGTCGGAGCCTATGGCTACACCTTC
.,TRBJ2-1,TRBV12-3/TRBV12-4,.,16,CASSVGQTLSYNEQFF,TGTGCCAGCAGCGTAGGACAGACCCTTTCCTACAATGAGCAGTTCTTC
TRBD1,TRBJ1-5,TRBV6-1,many,13,CASSGGQGQPQHF,TGTGCCAGCAGCGGTGGACAGGGCCAGCCCCAGCATTTT
.,TRBJ1-1,TRBV20-1,many,16,CSARDAGGWRNTEAFF,TGCAGTGCTAGAGATGCGGGCGGGTGGAGAAACACTGAAGCTTTCTTT
.,TRBJ1-1,TRBV5-5,many,15,CASSISPEMNTEAFF,TGTGCCAGCAGCATCAGCCCGGAGATGAACACTGAAGCTTTCTTT
TRBD2,TRBJ2-3,TRBV30,many,16,CAWSPYLAGGTDTQYF,TGTGCCTGGAGTCCCTACCTAGCGGGAGGGACGGATACGCAGTATTTT
.,TRBJ1-4,TRBV20-1,many,11,CSARRAEKLFF,TGCAGTGCTAGGCGCGCTGAAAAACTGTTTTTT
.,TRBJ2-1,TRBV14,many,14,CASSQVTGVHEQFF,TGTGCCAGCAGCCAAGTAACGGGAGTACATGAGCAGTTCTTC
TRBD2,TRBJ2-1,TRBV7-2,many,14,CASSLALEGGSQFF,TGTGCCAGCAGCTTAGCCCTAGAGGGCGGGAGTCAGTTCTTC
.,TRBJ2-7,TRBV5-4,many,14,CASSLGLATYEQYF,TGTGCCAGCAGCTTGGGGCTAGCGACCTACGAGCAGTACTTC
.,TRBJ2-1,TRBV27,many,15,CASRQDGYPYNEQFF,TGTGCCAGCAGGCAGGACGGTTATCCCTACAATGAGCAGTTCTTC
.,TRBJ1-6,TRBV7-9,many,16,CASSLRRGKGNSPLHF,TGTGCCAGCAGCTTACGCAGGGGTAAAGGGAATTCACCCCTCCACTTT
.,TRBJ1-5,TRBV18,many,16,CASSPDKAAFNQPQHF,TGTGCCAGCTCACCGGACAAGGCCGCCTTCAATCAGCCCCAGCATTTT
.,TRBJ1-1,TRBV6-1,many,12,CASTLGGPEAFF,TGTGCCAGCACCTTGGGGGGCCCTGAAGCTTTCTTT
.,TRBJ2-5,TRBV6-2/TRBV6-3,few,14,CASSEESALETQYF,TGTGCCAGCAGTGAGGAAAGCGCCTTGGAGACCCAGTACTTC
TRBD1,TRBJ1-2,TRBV20-1,many,16,CSATPHGGRGSNGYTF,TGCAGTGCTACCCCCCATGGCGGCAGGGGGTCGAATGGCTACACCTTC
.,TRBJ2-7,TRBV6-1,many,13,CASSEQSLHEQYF,TGTGCCAGCAGTGAACAAAGCCTCCACGAGCAGTACTTC
.,TRBJ2-6,TRBV6-1,many,16,CASSAGQLSGANVLTF,TGTGCCAGCAGTGCCGGACAGCTCTCTGGGGCCAACGTCCTGACTTTC
.,TRBJ1-2,TRBV29-1,many,14,CSVGGGGLSYGYTF,TGCAGCGTTGGCGGGGGGGGCCTGAGCTATGGCTACACCTTC
.,TRBJ2-5,TRBV19,.,13,CASSYSGTKTQYF,TGTGCCAGTAGTTATTCCGGGACAAAGACCCAGTACTTC
TRBD1,TRBJ1-2,TRBV30,many,13,CAWSSGGNYGYTF,TGTGCCTGGAGTTCAGGGGGGAATTATGGCTACACCTTC